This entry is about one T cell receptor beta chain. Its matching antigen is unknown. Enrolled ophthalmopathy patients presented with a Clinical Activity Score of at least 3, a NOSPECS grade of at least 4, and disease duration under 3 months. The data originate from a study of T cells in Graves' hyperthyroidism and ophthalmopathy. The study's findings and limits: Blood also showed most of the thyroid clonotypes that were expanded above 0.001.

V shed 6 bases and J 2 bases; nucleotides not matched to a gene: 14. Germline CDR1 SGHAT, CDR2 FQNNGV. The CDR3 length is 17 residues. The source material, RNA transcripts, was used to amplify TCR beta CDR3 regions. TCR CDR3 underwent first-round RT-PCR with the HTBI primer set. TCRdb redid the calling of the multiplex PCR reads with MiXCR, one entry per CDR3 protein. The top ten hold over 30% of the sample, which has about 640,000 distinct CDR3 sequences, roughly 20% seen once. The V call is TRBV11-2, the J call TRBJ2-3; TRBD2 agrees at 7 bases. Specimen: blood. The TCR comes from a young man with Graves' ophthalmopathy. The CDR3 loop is CASRLAASVWVTDTQYF. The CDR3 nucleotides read TGTGCCAGCAGGCTAGCGGCTAGCGTTTGGGTCACAGATACGCAGTATTTT.